Following are 22 T cell receptor beta chains from one sample sequenced in a study of blood T cell repertoires in COVID-19. The assay was immunoSEQ multiplex PCR, and TCRdb's table has in-frame clones only and misses some. The sample records some 140,000 clones, about four fifths being singletons. Sequenced: peripheral blood. The receptors originated from a man older than 75 with acute or convalescent COVID-19.

This chain joins TRBV7-8 and TRBJ1-2; D unclear. CDR1 is SGHVS, CDR2 FQNEAQ, per germline. The V and J ends lost 0 bases and 8 bases respectively, with 10 bases between them. The CDR3 runs 13 residues. The CDR3 region has the DNA TGTGCCAGCAGCTTAGCCATAAGAGAGGGCTACACCTTC. Its protein product is CASSLAIREGYTF.

The rearrangement joins TRBV28 to TRBJ2-7, with TRBD1 matching over 9 bases. The V segment lost 6 bases and the J segment 4 bases; nucleotides outside the gene matches: 7. CDR1 is MDHEN, CDR2 SYDVKM, per germline. The CDR3 sequence is 14 residues long. This CDR3 reads CASRGTGRVYEQYF. Here the CDR3 DNA reads TGTGCCAGCAGGGGGACAGGGAGAGTTTACGAGCAGTACTTC.

This chain joins TRBV6-1 and TRBJ2-5; the match to TRBD2 covers 8 bases. CDR1 is MNHNS and CDR2 is SASEGT in the germline V gene. The CDR3 covers 13 residues. The junction had 2 bases not matched to a gene; V was cut back by 3 bases and J by 5 bases. In nucleotides, the CDR3 is TGTGCCAGCAGTGAGGGACTAGTTGAGACCCAGTACTTC. This codes for CASSEGLVETQYF.

The chain combines TRBV13 with TRBJ1-1, with D unresolved. The V end lost 8 bases, the J end lost 2 bases, and 12 bases lay between the germline ends. Germline loops: CDR1 PRHDT, CDR2 FYEKMQ (reference sequence). The CDR3 is made up of 13 amino acids. The CDR3 sequence is CASHKQRNTEAFF. CDR3 sequence (DNA): TGTGCCAGCCATAAACAGAGAAACACTGAAGCTTTCTTT.

This clone was observed a handful of times. The V call is TRBV9, the J call TRBJ1-1; D is possibly TRBD1 (5 bases). Deletions cut 3 bases from V and 5 bases from J, with 11 bases between. In germline, CDR1 is SGDLS, CDR2 YYNGEE. The CDR3 sequence is 13 residues long. CDR3 bases: TGTGCCAGCAGCGCGAGAGCAGGGACTGAAGCTTTCTTT. It codes for CASSARAGTEAFF.

The gene calls are TRBV7-3 and TRBJ2-1; the D gene is possibly TRBD2 (6 bases). Germline V gene lookup returns CDR1 SGHTA and CDR2 FQGTGA. Deletions cut 1 base from V and 7 bases from J, with 14 bases between. There are 15 residues in the CDR3. CDR3 nucleotide sequence: TGTGCCAGCAGCTTAATTGCTAGCGAAGGAAATGAGCAGTTCTTC. Translation gives CASSLIASEGNEQFF. The full variable domain, in which reference TRBV7-3 and TRBJ2-1 provide the parts outside the CDR3, is GAGVSQTPSNKVTEKGKYVELRCDPISGHTALYWYRQSLGQGPEFLIYFQGTGAADDSGLPNDRFFAVRPEGSVSTLKIQRTERGDSAVYLCASSLIASEGNEQFFGPGTRLTVL.

This chain uses TRBV5-1 with TRBJ2-7, with 11 positions matching TRBD2. V trimming: 2 bases; J trimming: 7 bases; junction bases outside the gene matches: 8. The CDR3 is 15 amino acids. CDR1 and CDR2 from the germline V gene are SGHRS and YFSETQ. The DNA for the CDR3 is TGCGCCAGCAGCTTCCCTAGCGGGGGGCCGAGAGAGCAGTACTTC. Translating it yields CASSFPSGGPREQYF. The whole variable domain, filled in from reference TRBV5-1 and TRBJ2-7, reads KAGVTQTPRYLIKTRGQQVTLSCSPISGHRSVSWYQQTPGQGLQFLFEYFSETQRNKGNFPGRFSGRQFSNSRSEMNVSTLELGDSALYLCASSFPSGGPREQYFGPGTRLTVT.

This clone was picked up a small number of times. The genes are TRBV10-3 and TRBJ1-5; maybe TRBD1 (5 bases). V lost 5 bases, J lost 4 bases, and 6 bases lay in between. This CDR3 has 12 amino acids. Germline assignment: CDR1 ENHRY and CDR2 SYGVKD. The CDR3 DNA is TGTGCCATCAGTCAGGGTAATCAGCCCCAGCATTTT. Its translation is CAISQGNQPQHF.

This clone was seen a handful of times. The J gene is TRBJ1-1, the V gene TRBV20-1; no clear D gene. This CDR3 region has 10 residues. V lost 3 bases, J lost 11 bases, and 10 bases lay in between. Looked up from germline, CDR1 is DFQATT and CDR2 is SNEGSKA (reference sequence). The CDR3 sequence is CSAREMAAFF. CDR3 in DNA: TGCAGTGCTAGGGAGATGGCGGCTTTCTTT.

This chain joins TRBV4-3 and TRBJ2-7, with TRBD1 identical over 10 bases. CDR1 is LGHNA and CDR2 is YSLEER in the germline V gene. The CDR3 extends over 16 amino acids. Trimming removed 0 bases from V and 6 bases from J; junction bases left unmatched: 8. The CDR3 protein is CASSQDWDRGFGEQYF. DNA of the CDR3: TGCGCCAGCAGCCAAGATTGGGACAGGGGTTTTGGCGAGCAGTACTTC.

The chain has TRBV4-3 and TRBJ2-7, with TRBD2 as a possible D gene (6 bases). V lost 2 bases, J lost 7 bases, and 15 bases lay in between. Germline CDR1 LGHNA, CDR2 YSLEER. CDR3 size: 14 residues. DNA for the CDR3: TGCGCCAGCAGCCAATACGGCACTGGAGGGGAGCAGTACTTC. It yields the protein CASSQYGTGGEQYF.

The chain uses TRBV3-1 (or the pseudogene TRBV3-2) and TRBJ2-5; tentative D call: TRBD1 (5 bases). The CDR3 is 14 residues long. The V gene's germline CDR1 is LGHDT and CDR2 YNNKEL (reference sequence). V gave up 1 base and J gave up 7 bases, with 13 bases separating them. The CDR3 nucleotides read TGTGCCAGCAGCCAAGGGACATTGAGAAGGACCCAGTACTTC. Protein: CASSQGTLRRTQYF.

The CDR3 protein is CASSQADRFEKLFF. DNA of the CDR3: TGCGCCAGCAGCCAAGCCGACAGGTTTGAAAAACTGTTTTTT. The chain couples TRBV4-1 to TRBJ1-4; possible D gene TRBD1, 6 bases. The V gene lost 1 base and the J gene lost 7 bases, with 10 bases spanning the gap. This CDR3 comprises 14 residues. Germline loops: CDR1 MGHRA, CDR2 YSYEKL.

This clone was picked up a small number of times. The chain joins TRBV7-9 to TRBJ1-6; possibly TRBD1 for D (5 bases). The CDR3 extends over 16 amino acids. V lost 7 bases and J 9 bases, leaving 22 bases between the germline ends. Germline CDR1 reads SEHNR; CDR2 reads FQNEAQ (reference sequence). Here the CDR3 DNA reads TGTGCCAGCAACCGCCCCCAGGGTAGGCTAGGTTCACCCCTCCACTTT. Translation: CASNRPQGRLGSPLHF.

The V gene is TRBV7-3, the J gene TRBJ2-3; 11 positions match TRBD2. The CDR3 is 15 amino acids. Germline CDR1 and CDR2: SGHTA and FQGTGA. With V trimmed by 4 bases and J by 6 bases, 6 bases remained unmatched. CDR3 in DNA: TGTGCCAGCAGCTCCTTAGCGGGGGGGCTTGATACGCAGTATTTT. Its translation is CASSSLAGGLDTQYF.

The chain recombines TRBV7-2 with TRBJ1-1, with D maybe TRBD1 (5 bases). Germline CDR1 and CDR2: SGHTA and FQGNSA. Between the trimmed V and J ends, which lost 5 bases and 1 base, there was a span of 11 bases. CDR3 length: 14 amino acids. This CDR3 reads CASSRTRGNTEAFF. The CDR3 DNA sequence: TGTGCCAGCAGCCGGACTAGGGGGAACACTGAAGCTTTCTTT.

Only a few counts were recorded for this clone. This chain uses TRBV7-2 with TRBJ1-2; 8 bases match TRBD1. Germline-derived CDR1 and CDR2 are SGHTA and FQGNSA. Unmatched junction bases numbered 2, after V lost 5 bases and J lost 3 bases. The CDR3 totals 13 residues. The chain's CDR3 is CASSPDRDYGYTF. In nucleotides, the CDR3 is TGTGCCAGCAGCCCGGACAGGGACTATGGCTACACCTTC. The whole variable domain, filled in from reference TRBV7-2 and TRBJ1-2, reads GAGVSQSPSNKVTEKGKDVELRCDPISGHTALYWYRQSLGQGLEFLIYFQGNSAPDKSGLPSDRFSAERTGGSVSTLTIQRTQQEDSAVYLCASSPDRDYGYTFGSGTRLTVV.

V is TRBV5-6 and J is TRBJ2-2; 7 bases align to TRBD1. Germline V CDR1 and CDR2: SGHDT, YYEEEE. Trimming at V came to 3 bases and at J to 7 bases, leaving 9 bases not matched to a gene. There are 15 residues in the CDR3. DNA of the CDR3: TGTGCCAGCAGCTCGCAAGACAGGGAGTACGGGGAGCTGTTTTTT. Amino acid sequence: CASSSQDREYGELFF.

The chain uses TRBV6-5 and TRBJ2-2, with 10 bases that match TRBD1. CDR1 MNHEY and CDR2 SVGAGI come from the germline V gene. This CDR3 is built from 15 residues. After removal of 4 bases from V and 1 base from J, the junction contained 0 bases not matched to a gene. In DNA form, the CDR3 reads TGTGCCAGCAGTTGGACAGGGGGGAACACCGGGGAGCTGTTTTTT. Amino acid sequence: CASSWTGGNTGELFF.

The chain is built from TRBV7-2 and TRBJ2-5; a possible D gene is TRBD2 (7 bases). CDR3 length equals 17 residues. Germline values: CDR1 SGHTA, CDR2 FQGNSA. Deletions cut 4 bases from V and 1 base from J, with 19 bases between. The CDR3 sequence: CASSSQGRGTFQETQYF. In DNA, the CDR3 is TGTGCCAGCAGCTCCCAGGGGCGGGGGACTTTCCAAGAGACCCAGTACTTC.

The CDR3 DNA reads as TGTGCCAGCAGCTTATTCTGGGACAGGGCTAAAGATACGCAGTATTTT. Protein product: CASSLFWDRAKDTQYF. This sequence joins TRBV7-2 and TRBJ2-3, with 9 bases that match TRBD1. There are 16 residues in the CDR3. In germline, CDR1 is SGHTA, CDR2 FQGNSA. V dropped 2 bases and J dropped 5; count of bases not matched to a gene: 8. Combining the CDR3 with reference TRBV7-2 and TRBJ2-3 gives the whole variable domain GAGVSQSPSNKVTEKGKDVELRCDPISGHTALYWYRQSLGQGLEFLIYFQGNSAPDKSGLPSDRFSAERTGGSVSTLTIQRTQQEDSAVYLCASSLFWDRAKDTQYFGPGTRLTVL.

This chain joins TRBV7-2 and TRBJ1-5; a possible D gene is TRBD1 (6 bases). Between the trimmed V and J ends, which lost 5 bases and 3 bases, there was a span of 8 bases. The CDR3 is 13 residues long. Germline CDR1 reads SGHTA; CDR2 reads FQGNSA. CDR3 coding DNA: TGTGCCAGCAGCAGGGACACCAATCAGCCCCAGCATTTT. Amino acid sequence: CASSRDTNQPQHF.